Listed below are T cell receptor beta chains from one sample, sequenced in a study of metastatic and nonmetastatic thyroid tumors. Via MiXCR, TCRdb re-called the PCR reads. The sample shows tens of thousands of clones, 25% to 30% of them seen only once. Sample: blood. The receptor set was obtained from a female donor with papillary thyroid cancer or a benign thyroid nodule (not recorded which). Some clones in this sample may be carry-over from other donors' samples. The CDR3 runs from the conserved cysteine through the conserved F or W. A D gene is named only where the DNA matches it firmly. Size is omitted from some rows. Given values are once, few, many or a class for expanded clones.

clone size,D gene,J gene,V gene,CDR3 DNA,CDR3 protein
many,.,TRBJ1-1,TRBV9,TGTGCCAGCAGCGACGCAGCCGCTCACAACGGGGCTTTCTTT,CASSDAAAHNGAFF
.,TRBD2,TRBJ2-3,TRBV5-1,TGCGCCAGCAGCCCTCTGGCGGGAGTCGGTGGAGATACGCAGTATTTT,CASSPLAGVGGDTQYF
many,.,TRBJ1-2,TRBV5-1,TGCGCCAGCAGCTTGGCATCGAGGACCGAGCTGGCTAACTATGGCTACACCTTC,CASSLASRTELANYGYTF
once,.,TRBJ1-2,TRBV11-2,TGTGCCAGCAGCTTAGGGATTGGCAGCTATGGCTACACCTTC,CASSLGIGSYGYTF
many,.,TRBJ1-1,TRBV18,TGTGCCAGCTCCCGACAGAACACTGAAGCTTTCTTT,CASSRQNTEAFF
once,.,TRBJ2-1,TRBV29-1,TGCAGTGTCGAGGCGGGACCCGGGTATGAGCAGTTCTTC,CSVEAGPGYEQFF
many,.,TRBJ1-1,TRBV5-1,TGCGCCAGCAGCTTAAGCCAGGGTAACACTGAAGCTTTCTTT,CASSLSQGNTEAFF
once,.,TRBJ2-5,TRBV5-1,TGCGCCAGTAGCGTACGCACCCGAGAGACCCAGTACTTC,CASSVRTRETQYF
many,.,TRBJ2-5,TRBV4-1,TGCGCCAGCAGCCAAGTTATACGAAAAGAGACCCAGTACTTC,CASSQVIRKETQYF
few,.,TRBJ1-6,TRBV20-1,TGCAGTGCTAGTGGGCATGTTAATTCACCCTTCCACTTT,CSASGHVNSPFHF
.,.,TRBJ2-3,TRBV24-1,TGTGCCACCAGTGAGCCCGGGCCTCAGCTCCCAGATGCGCAGTATTTT,CATSEPGPQLPDAQYF
many,TRBD1,TRBJ2-7,TRBV7-9,TGTGCCGGGACAGGGACCTCGGGAGAGCAGTACTTC,CAGTGTSGEQYF
medium-sized,.,TRBJ1-1,TRBV20-1,TGCAGTGCTAGAGGGACGGTGAACACTGAAGCTTTCTTT,CSARGTVNTEAFF
.,.,TRBJ2-1,TRBV20-1,TGCAGTGCTTGGGACCCGCTGACTATCGGGGAGTACAATGAGCAGTTCTTC,CSAWDPLTIGEYNEQFF
medium-sized,.,TRBJ2-3,TRBV27,TGTGCCAGCAGTTATGGAGATACGCAGTATTTT,CASSYGDTQYF
many,TRBD2,TRBJ2-7,TRBV4-2,TGTGCCAGCAGCCAAGGGCTAGCGGACTCCTACGAGCAGTACTTC,CASSQGLADSYEQYF
few,.,TRBJ2-7,TRBV6-5,TGTGCCAGCAGTTACTCGTGGAACCTGGTGGGGGAGCAGTACTTC,CASSYSWNLVGEQYF
.,.,TRBJ2-7,TRBV11-1,TGTGCCAGCAGCCCCCGGCAGTGGGAGTCCTCCTCCTACGAGCAGTACTTC,CASSPRQWESSSYEQYF
.,.,TRBJ2-7,TRBV20-1,TGCATTGCATTCCCCAGTTCTGTGGGTCAGGGGACCTACGAGCAGTACTTC,CIAFPSSVGQGTYEQYF
many,.,TRBJ1-5,TRBV28,TGTGCCAGCAGTCCGCTTCGAGGCCCTCAGCCCCAGCATTTT,CASSPLRGPQPQHF
.,.,TRBJ2-5,TRBV20-1,TGCAGTGCCGCCCTATTAGGAGAGACCCAGTACTTC,CSAALLGETQYF
few,.,TRBJ2-7,TRBV19,TGTGCCAGTAGTGTCTCGCGGGCGACCTACGAGCAGTACTTC,CASSVSRATYEQYF
few,TRBD2,TRBJ2-7,TRBV28,TGTGCCAGCGGTCGGGTACTAGCGGGGCAGTACGAGCAGTACTTC,CASGRVLAGQYEQYF
medium-sized,TRBD2,TRBJ2-2,TRBV12-3/TRBV12-4,TGTGCCAGCAGTTGGGAGACTAGCGTGAACACCGGGGAGCTGTTTTTT,CASSWETSVNTGELFF
many,.,TRBJ1-1,TRBV5-6,TGTGCCAGCAGTTCCACCTGGTTGACAGCTTTCTTT,CASSSTWLTAFF
few,.,TRBJ2-3,TRBV2,TGTGCCAGCGATATGCAGGGGGGAACAGATACGCAGTATTTT,CASDMQGGTDTQYF
.,.,TRBJ2-1,TRBV19,TGTGCCAGTAGTCCCATCGGGAGCCCCTACAATGAGCAGTTCTTC,CASSPIGSPYNEQFF
many,TRBD2,TRBJ2-5,TRBV5-1,TGCGCCAGCACAAGGGGACTAGCGGAAGAGACCCAGTACTTC,CASTRGLAEETQYF
few,.,TRBJ2-7,TRBV6-2/TRBV6-3,TGTGCCAGCAGTTACCACCAGGCTTCCTACGAGCAGTACTTC,CASSYHQASYEQYF
many,.,TRBJ2-1,TRBV27,TGTGCCAGCAGTTTGTCCGGGGGTATGTTCAATGAGCAGTTCTTC,CASSLSGGMFNEQFF
once,TRBD2,TRBJ2-3,TRBV24-1,TGTGCCACCAGTGATTTGTCGACTAGCGGATACACAGATACGCAGTATTTT,CATSDLSTSGYTDTQYF
many,TRBD1,TRBJ2-3,TRBV7-9,TGTGCCAGCCTCGGGACAGCTCCTAACTCCGCCACAGATACGCAGTATTTT,CASLGTAPNSATDTQYF
few,.,TRBJ2-7,TRBV4-1,TGCGCCAGCAGCCCAGACATTGGGGTCTCCTACGAGCAGTACTTC,CASSPDIGVSYEQYF
many,.,TRBJ1-4,TRBV6-2/TRBV6-3,TGTGCCAGCAGCCGGCAGGCAACTAATGAAAAACTGTTTTTT,CASSRQATNEKLFF
many,.,TRBJ2-7,TRBV2,TGTGCCAGCACCATAACTACCGGGACGGAAGTCTCCTACGAGCAGTACTTC,CASTITTGTEVSYEQYF
.,.,TRBJ1-5,TRBV30,TGTGCCTGGAGAGAAGGGGGGCCCCAGCATTTT,CAWREGGPQHF
.,.,TRBJ1-1,TRBV6-1,TGTGGCAGCAGTCATAACTCTGGGGCGGTGACTGATGCTTTCTTT,CGSSHNSGAVTDAFF
many,TRBD2,TRBJ2-5,TRBV7-8,TGTGCCAGCAGCTCCATCCTTGGAATAGCGGGGGTCTTCCCTCAAGAGACCCAGTACTTC,CASSSILGIAGVFPQETQYF
many,.,TRBJ2-3,TRBV20-1,TGCAGTGCTAGAGCCCCGAGGGGGGGGCGCACAGATACGCAGTATTTT,CSARAPRGGRTDTQYF
medium-sized,.,TRBJ2-7,TRBV27,TGTGCCAGCAGTCCATGGACGGAGTACGAGCAGTACTTC,CASSPWTEYEQYF
.,.,TRBJ1-2,TRBV20-1,TGCAGTGCTAGAGGCCCAGGACATGGCTACACCTTC,CSARGPGHGYTF
.,.,TRBJ2-1,TRBV11-2,TGTGCCAGCAGCGCGGGGACAGTACTGGAGCAGTTCTTC,CASSAGTVLEQFF
many,.,TRBJ2-5,TRBV19,TGTGCCAGTAGTATTAGACTCCAAGAGACCCAGTACTTC,CASSIRLQETQYF
few,TRBD1,TRBJ1-2,TRBV5-1,TGCGCCAGCAGCTTCATGACAGGGAACCCCTATGGCTACACCTTC,CASSFMTGNPYGYTF
few,.,TRBJ1-1,TRBV6-2/TRBV6-3,TGTGCCAGCAGTTACGAAGTGATGAACACTGAAGCTTTCTTT,CASSYEVMNTEAFF
.,.,TRBJ1-1,TRBV11-3,TGTGCCAGCAGCTTTAATCTCCTGAACACTGAAGCTTTCTTT,CASSFNLLNTEAFF
many,.,TRBJ2-1,TRBV11-2,TGTGCCAGCAGCTTAGTATCTAGTGCCTACAATGAGCAGTTCTTC,CASSLVSSAYNEQFF
many,.,TRBJ2-3,TRBV19,TGTGCCAGTAGTAGGAGAGATACGCAGTATTTT,CASSRRDTQYF
many,.,TRBJ1-5,TRBV27,TGTGCCAGCAGTTTATCGGTGGAGGGGAATCAGCCCCAGCATTTT,CASSLSVEGNQPQHF
.,.,TRBJ1-2,TRBV7-9,TGTGCCCTCAGCCGACAGACCGACTATGGCTACACCTTC,CALSRQTDYGYTF
many,TRBD1,TRBJ1-2,TRBV28,TGTGCCAGCAGCTACCAGGACAGGGGGTCCTATGGCTACACCTTC,CASSYQDRGSYGYTF
.,.,TRBJ1-2,TRBV7-2,TGTGCCAGCAGCTTAGAGTCCCACAGAAGCTATGGCTTGTCCTTC,CASSLESHRSYGLSF
.,.,TRBJ2-2,TRBV4-2,TGTGCCAGCAGCCAAGAAGTAGCGGAGAACACCGGGGAGCTGTTTTTT,CASSQEVAENTGELFF
few,.,TRBJ1-2,TRBV28,TGTGCCAGCAGTTTCGAGACCCGCGCCTACGGCTACACCTTC,CASSFETRAYGYTF
many,TRBD2,TRBJ2-5,TRBV11-3,TGTGCCAGCAGTAAGCGGGGCCAAGAGACCCAGTACTTC,CASSKRGQETQYF
.,.,TRBJ2-6,TRBV5-1,TGCGCCAGCAGCTTGGGGCAGGGCGGGGCTGTGGCCAACGTCCTGACTTTC,CASSLGQGGAVANVLTF